Listed below are T cell receptor beta chains from one sample, sequenced in a study of blood T cells in healthy people across ages. TCRdb passed the 5' RACE reads through MiXCR, listing each CDR3 protein once. Of about 640,000 distinct CDR3 sequences in the sample, 45% to 65% were seen once. The sequencing sample was made of blood. The receptors here all came from a man aged 55 to 70 in good health. The CDR3 runs from the conserved cysteine through the conserved F or W. A D gene is named only where the DNA matches it firmly. Not every row has a clone size; where given, it reads once, few, many or a size class.

V gene: TRBV9
D gene: NA
J gene: TRBJ2-5
clone size: NA
CDR3 protein: CASSAQPDFNEQYF
CDR3 DNA: TGTGCCAGCAGCGCGCAACCAGACTTCAATGAGCAGTACTTC

V gene: TRBV20-1
D gene: TRBD1
J gene: TRBJ2-3
clone size: NA
CDR3 protein: CSRDREGTDTQYF
CDR3 DNA: TGCAGCCGGGACAGGGAAGGCACAGATACGCAGTATTTT

V gene: TRBV20-1
D gene: NA
J gene: TRBJ2-6
clone size: NA
CDR3 protein: CSCDPGPGANVLTF
CDR3 DNA: TGCAGTTGTGACCCAGGGCCTGGGGCCAACGTCCTGACTTTC

V gene: TRBV2
D gene: TRBD1
J gene: TRBJ2-7
clone size: few
CDR3 protein: CASYRDRGAYEQYF
CDR3 DNA: TGTGCCAGTTATCGGGACAGGGGGGCCTACGAGCAGTACTTC

V gene: TRBV19
D gene: NA
J gene: TRBJ1-2
clone size: NA
CDR3 protein: CASSILREQRGYTF
CDR3 DNA: TGTGCCAGTAGTATACTCAGGGAACAGAGAGGCTACACCTTC

V gene: TRBV5-1
D gene: NA
J gene: TRBJ2-2
clone size: many
CDR3 protein: CASSLSLDTGELFF
CDR3 DNA: TGCGCCAGCAGCTTGAGTCTTGACACCGGGGAGCTGTTTTTT

V gene: TRBV5-1
D gene: NA
J gene: TRBJ2-4
clone size: NA
CDR3 protein: CASSLEALGAKNIQYF
CDR3 DNA: TGCGCCAGCAGCTTGGAGGCCCTCGGGGCCAAAAACATTCAGTACTTC

V gene: TRBV7-9
D gene: NA
J gene: TRBJ2-3
clone size: NA
CDR3 protein: CASSLGRTSTDTQYF
CDR3 DNA: TGTGCCAGCAGCTTGGGGCGGACGAGCACAGATACGCAGTATTTT

V gene: TRBV6-5
D gene: TRBD1
J gene: TRBJ2-1
clone size: NA
CDR3 protein: CASSRQGRSSYNEQFF
CDR3 DNA: TGTGCCAGCAGTCGACAGGGCCGAAGCTCCTACAATGAGCAGTTCTTC

V gene: TRBV6-6
D gene: NA
J gene: TRBJ2-7
clone size: NA
CDR3 protein: CASSYFSRASYYEQYF
CDR3 DNA: TGTGCCAGCAGTTACTTTTCCAGGGCTTCTTACTACGAGCAGTACTTC

V gene: TRBV10-3
D gene: NA
J gene: TRBJ2-5
clone size: NA
CDR3 protein: CAISLQGEETQYF
CDR3 DNA: TGTGCCATCAGCCTACAGGGAGAAGAGACCCAGTACTTC

V gene: TRBV28
D gene: NA
J gene: TRBJ1-5
clone size: NA
CDR3 protein: CASSPQQGNQPQHF
CDR3 DNA: TGTGCCAGCAGCCCTCAACAGGGCAATCAGCCCCAGCATTTT

V gene: TRBV5-1
D gene: NA
J gene: TRBJ1-5
clone size: NA
CDR3 protein: CASRVGDHSNQPQHF
CDR3 DNA: TGCGCCAGCAGAGTCGGAGATCATAGCAATCAGCCCCAGCATTTT

V gene: TRBV6-1
D gene: NA
J gene: TRBJ1-1
clone size: few
CDR3 protein: CASSEGGYNTEAFF
CDR3 DNA: TGTGCCAGCAGTGAAGGGGGATACAACACTGAAGCTTTCTTT

V gene: TRBV7-9
D gene: TRBD1
J gene: TRBJ2-7
clone size: NA
CDR3 protein: CDSSLGPDRGRYEQYF
CDR3 DNA: TGTGACAGCAGCTTAGGGCCGGACAGGGGGCGTTACGAGCAGTACTTC

V gene: TRBV4-1
D gene: NA
J gene: TRBJ2-4
clone size: NA
CDR3 protein: CASSHYGAPVGAKNIQYF
CDR3 DNA: TGCGCCAGCAGCCATTACGGGGCCCCCGTTGGCGCCAAAAACATTCAGTACTTC

V gene: TRBV20-1
D gene: NA
J gene: TRBJ1-2
clone size: NA
CDR3 protein: CSARQTGNYGYTF
CDR3 DNA: TGCAGTGCTAGACAAACAGGGAACTATGGCTACACCTTC

V gene: TRBV7-2
D gene: TRBD2
J gene: TRBJ2-1
clone size: NA
CDR3 protein: CASTDSLAGFYNEQFF
CDR3 DNA: TGTGCCAGCACCGATTCTCTAGCGGGGTTCTACAATGAGCAGTTCTTC

V gene: TRBV29-1
D gene: NA
J gene: TRBJ1-1
clone size: few
CDR3 protein: CSVGHGNTEAFF
CDR3 DNA: TGCAGCGTGGGGCACGGGAACACTGAAGCTTTCTTT

V gene: TRBV10-2
D gene: NA
J gene: TRBJ1-1
clone size: NA
CDR3 protein: CASSPVGMNTEAFF
CDR3 DNA: TGCGCCAGCAGTCCCGTGGGGATGAACACTGAAGCTTTCTTT

V gene: TRBV6-2/TRBV6-3
D gene: NA
J gene: TRBJ2-7
clone size: NA
CDR3 protein: CASSYSGRDMSREQYF
CDR3 DNA: TGTGCCAGCAGTTACTCAGGCCGGGACATGTCGCGCGAGCAGTACTTC

V gene: TRBV2
D gene: NA
J gene: TRBJ1-6
clone size: NA
CDR3 protein: CASSLEAGNNSPLHF
CDR3 DNA: TGTGCCAGCAGTCTTGAGGCAGGGAATAATTCACCCCTCCACTTT

V gene: TRBV15
D gene: NA
J gene: TRBJ2-7
clone size: NA
CDR3 protein: CATSVVGYEQYF
CDR3 DNA: TGTGCCACCAGCGTGGTCGGATACGAGCAGTACTTC

V gene: TRBV3-1
D gene: TRBD2
J gene: TRBJ2-1
clone size: NA
CDR3 protein: CASRGEGSLDEQFF
CDR3 DNA: TGTGCCAGCAGGGGGGAGGGTAGTCTCGATGAGCAGTTCTTC

V gene: TRBV11-2
D gene: TRBD1
J gene: TRBJ1-1
clone size: NA
CDR3 protein: CASSLGTGGRYAEAFF
CDR3 DNA: TGTGCCAGCAGCTTGGGGACAGGGGGTAGGTACGCTGAAGCTTTCTTT

V gene: TRBV12-3/TRBV12-4
D gene: NA
J gene: TRBJ2-7
clone size: NA
CDR3 protein: CASSIRDGEYEQYF
CDR3 DNA: TGTGCCAGCAGTATCCGGGACGGGGAATACGAGCAGTACTTC

V gene: TRBV24-1
D gene: TRBD2
J gene: TRBJ2-1
clone size: NA
CDR3 protein: CATSDGGGGNEQFF
CDR3 DNA: TGTGCCACCAGTGACGGGGGGGGAGGCAATGAGCAGTTCTTC

V gene: TRBV7-6
D gene: NA
J gene: TRBJ2-1
clone size: NA
CDR3 protein: CASSLVAQSSYNEQFF
CDR3 DNA: TGTGCCAGCAGCTTAGTAGCCCAGAGCTCCTACAATGAGCAGTTCTTC

V gene: TRBV7-2
D gene: NA
J gene: TRBJ1-1
clone size: NA
CDR3 protein: CASSEMVWTEAFF
CDR3 DNA: TGTGCCAGCAGCGAGATGGTGTGGACTGAAGCTTTCTTT